A single sample gave rise to the 21 T cell receptor beta chains below, sequenced in a study of blood T cell repertoires in COVID-19. Produced via immunoSEQ multiplex PCR; TCRdb's table is partial and in-frame only. This table has approximately 210,000 clones, around 84% appearing once. Sequenced input: peripheral blood. All receptors come from a man in his thirties or forties with active or convalescent COVID-19.

J is TRBJ2-6 and V is TRBV9; D is possibly TRBD2 (5 bases). In germline, CDR1 is SGDLS, CDR2 YYNGEE. Trimming took off 5 bases at V and 4 bases at J, with 10 bases between the two ends. CDR3 length: 14 residues. CDR3 sequence: CASRSEGGANVLTF. The CDR3 region has the DNA TGTGCCAGCAGGTCCGAGGGCGGGGCCAACGTCCTGACTTTC. The full variable domain, rest sourced from reference TRBV9 and TRBJ2-6, is DSGVTQTPKHLITATGQRVTLRCSPRSGDLSVYWYQQSLDQGLQFLIQYYNGEERAKGNILERFSAQQFPDLHSELNLSSLELGDSALYFCASRSEGGANVLTFGAGSRLTVL.

The chain is built from TRBV7-9 and TRBJ2-7; D may be TRBD2 (6 bases). Trimming removed 3 bases at V and 6 bases at J, with 18 bases between. CDR1 SEHNR and CDR2 FQNEAQ come from the germline V gene (reference sequence). The CDR3 runs 15 residues. The CDR3 sequence: CASSFGLVQGGEQYF. In DNA form, the CDR3 reads TGTGCCAGCAGCTTTGGTCTGGTGCAGGGAGGCGAGCAGTACTTC.

The J gene is TRBJ1-1, the V gene TRBV28; 7 nucleotides match TRBD1. The CDR3 is made up of 15 amino acids. Germline trimming cut 5 bases from V and 0 bases from J; bases unmatched to any gene: 6. CDR1 MDHEN and CDR2 SYDVKM come from the germline V gene. CDR3 DNA: TGTGCCAGCAGTCTCAGGGGGGAATTGAACACTGAAGCTTTCTTT. This translates into CASSLRGELNTEAFF.

The chain is built from TRBV7-9 and TRBJ1-1; possibly TRBD1 for D (5 bases). This CDR3 has 13 residues. Looked up from germline, CDR1 is SEHNR and CDR2 is FQNEAQ (reference sequence). Trimming pared 4 bases from V and 5 bases from J, leaving 11 bases between. The DNA for the CDR3 is TGTGCCAGCAGCTGGAGGGGCCGGACTGAAGCTTTCTTT. This encodes CASSWRGRTEAFF. Drawing the rest from reference TRBV7-9 and TRBJ1-1, the complete variable domain is DTGVSQNPRHKITKRGQNVTFRCDPISEHNRLYWYRQTLGQGPEFLTYFQNEAQLEKSRLLSDRFSAERPKGSFSTLEIQRTEQGDSAMYLCASSWRGRTEAFFGQGTRLTVV.

This clone was detected once. This chain connects TRBV4-3 to TRBJ2-1, with 10 bases identical to TRBD1. Germline CDR1 is LGHNA and CDR2 is YSLEER. The CDR3 contains 16 residues. V was clipped by 4 bases and J by 4 bases; unmatched bases: 7. The CDR3 sequence: CASSRGQGQGYNEQFF. In nucleotides, the CDR3 is TGCGCCAGCAGCCGGGGACAGGGACAGGGGTACAATGAGCAGTTCTTC.

This clone has just one count. The CDR3 nucleotides read TGTGCCAGCGGACACGGCGAGACCCAGTACTTC. Translating it yields CASGHGETQYF. This chain joins TRBV12-3 or TRBV12-4 and TRBJ2-5; the D gene is possibly TRBD1 (5 bases). The CDR3 has 11 amino acids. Deletions cut 8 bases from V and 5 bases from J, with 9 bases between.

About this clone itself: This CDR3 is also generated by other DNA sequences in the sample. The chain combines TRBV11-2 with TRBJ1-2; 8 bases align to TRBD1. J lost 0 bases, V lost 5 bases, and 2 bases had no gene match. Germline-derived CDR1 and CDR2 are SGHAT and FQNNGV. The CDR3 has 14 residues. CDR3 DNA sequence: TGTGCCAGCAGCCGGACAGGGACTAACTATGGCTACACCTTC. This encodes CASSRTGTNYGYTF.

The chain joins TRBV7-9 to TRBJ2-2; 7 nucleotides match TRBD2. The germline V gene encodes CDR1 SEHNR and CDR2 FQNEAQ (reference sequence). The V gene end was trimmed by 5 bases and the J gene end by 1 base; junction bases not matched to a gene: 4. The CDR3 spans 15 residues. In DNA form, the CDR3 reads TGTGCCAGCAGCCGACTAGCATTGAACACCGGGGAGCTGTTTTTT. Translating it yields CASSRLALNTGELFF. The full variable domain, completed using reference TRBV7-9 and TRBJ2-2, is DTGVSQNPRHKITKRGQNVTFRCDPISEHNRLYWYRQTLGQGPEFLTYFQNEAQLEKSRLLSDRFSAERPKGSFSTLEIQRTEQGDSAMYLCASSRLALNTGELFFGEGSRLTVL.

The J gene is TRBJ2-1, the V gene TRBV2, with 9 bases fitting TRBD2. This CDR3 region has 17 residues. CDR1 and CDR2 (germline): SNHLY, FYNNEI. The trim removed 5 bases at V and 6 bases at J, leaving 14 bases unmatched. CDR3 amino acids: CASSHPSGGRAFNEQFF. CDR3 DNA: TGTGCCAGCAGTCATCCTAGTGGCGGGAGGGCATTCAATGAGCAGTTCTTC.

V is TRBV4-1 and J is TRBJ2-1; D possibly corresponds to TRBD2 (5 bases). Germline V gene sequence: CDR1 MGHRA, CDR2 YSYEKL. V was clipped by 0 bases and J by 10 bases, with 19 bases between them. CDR3 length equals 16 residues. This CDR3 is CASSQDPQTAGREQFF. CDR3 sequence (DNA): TGCGCCAGCAGCCAAGATCCCCAGACCGCGGGTCGCGAGCAGTTCTTC.

This clone showed up many times. The V and J genes are TRBV29-1 and TRBJ1-1, with D hard to call. The ends were cut back, 5 bases at V and 1 base at J, with 8 bases in the middle. Germline V gene data show CDR1 as SQVTM and CDR2 as ANQGSEA. This CDR3 comprises 12 residues. This CDR3 reads CSVLPGNTEAFF. CDR3 DNA: TGCAGCGTTTTACCAGGGAACACTGAAGCTTTCTTT.

Only a few counts were recorded for this clone. V usage is TRBV6-5 and J usage is TRBJ1-3; D unresolved. Germline V lookup: CDR1 MNHEY, CDR2 SVGAGI. Trimming shortened V by 7 bases and J by 0 bases, and 10 bases separated the two germline ends. The CDR3 totals 14 residues. CDR3 nucleotide sequence: TGTGCCAGCAAATCGACTCTCTCTGGAAACACCATATATTTT. Its translation: CASKSTLSGNTIYF.

The gene calls are TRBV5-1 and TRBJ2-5; tentatively, D is TRBD2 (6 bases). CDR3 size: 16 residues. The germline CDR1 and CDR2 sequences are SGHRS and YFSETQ. The ends were cut back, 6 bases at V and 5 bases at J, with 23 bases in the middle. The CDR3 here is CASTRAQGTGGETQYF. The CDR3 DNA follows: TGCGCCAGCACTAGGGCCCAGGGCACCGGAGGGGAGACCCAGTACTTC.

The V call is TRBV7-8, the J call TRBJ2-3; TRBD1 is a possible D gene (6 bases). V was pared by 2 bases and J by 3 bases, with 15 bases between. CDR3 length: 16 residues. Germline V gene sequence: CDR1 SGHVS, CDR2 FQNEAQ. CDR3 loop: CASSLFGQGFTDTQYF. Written as DNA, the CDR3 is TGTGCCAGCAGCTTATTTGGGCAGGGGTTTACAGATACGCAGTATTTT.

The chain links TRBV15 to TRBJ2-5; tentatively, D is TRBD1 (8 bases). V was clipped by 0 bases and J by 7 bases, with 18 bases between them. The CDR3 has 16 amino acids. CDR1 and CDR2 (germline): LNHNV, YYDKDF (reference sequence). CDR3 sequence (DNA): TGTGCCACCAGCAGAGATCTCACAGGGGGGGTGTGGACCCAGTACTTC. Residues: CATSRDLTGGVWTQYF. Full variable domain (missing parts from reference TRBV15 and TRBJ2-5): DAMVIQNPRYQVTQFGKPVTLSCSQTLNHNVMYWYQQKSSQAPKLLFHYYDKDFNNEADTPDNFQSRRPNTSFCFLDIRSPGLGDTAMYLCATSRDLTGGVWTQYFGPGTRLLVL.

In DNA form, the CDR3 reads TGCGCCAGCAGCCAAGACAGGGGACCATTCACTGAAGCTTTCTTT. It translates to CASSQDRGPFTEAFF. The chain has TRBV4-1 and TRBJ1-1; D might be TRBD1 (6 bases). The CDR3 runs to 15 residues. Germline lookup yields CDR1 MGHRA and CDR2 YSYEKL. Trimming stripped 0 bases from V and 4 bases from J, with 12 bases between.

The chain joins TRBV7-8 to TRBJ2-3; a weak D match, TRBD1 (6 bases). The germline V gene encodes CDR1 SGHVS and CDR2 FQNEAQ. The CDR3 sequence is 16 residues long. The germline V and J ends were trimmed by 5 bases and 7 bases, with 22 bases remaining between them. The CDR3 DNA reads as TGTGCCAGCAGCCCGATTGGTGGGGGCCTTGGAAATACGCAGTATTTT. Amino acid sequence: CASSPIGGGLGNTQYF.

This chain uses TRBV7-2 with TRBJ2-2; D perhaps matches TRBD1 (6 bases). V gave up 5 bases and J gave up 1 base, with 14 bases separating them. Germline CDR1 is SGHTA and CDR2 is FQGNSA. This CDR3 contains 16 residues. The CDR3 spells CASSMVGQMNTGELFF. For the CDR3, the DNA is TGTGCCAGCAGCATGGTCGGACAGATGAACACCGGGGAGCTGTTTTTT.

The rearrangement joins TRBV5-4 to TRBJ2-3; 10 nucleotides align to TRBD2. This CDR3 has 14 residues. Germline values: CDR1 SGHNT, CDR2 YYREEE (reference sequence). V trimming: 0 bases; J trimming: 6 bases; junction bases outside the gene matches: 1. The CDR3 region has the DNA TGTGCCAGCAGCTTGGCTAGCGGGAGTGATACGCAGTATTTT. It translates to CASSLASGSDTQYF.

This sequence joins TRBV19 and TRBJ1-5, with a tentative D call TRBD1 (6 bases). The CDR3 is 15 residues long. The germline CDR1 and CDR2 sequences are LNHDA and SQIVND (reference sequence). V dropped 9 bases and J dropped 4 bases, with 19 bases sitting between them. This chain's CDR3 is CASNPRTAKNQPQHF. The CDR3 nucleotides are TGTGCCAGCAACCCCCGGACAGCTAAGAATCAGCCCCAGCATTTT. Complete variable domain (other parts from reference TRBV19 and TRBJ1-5): DGGITQSPKYLFRKEGQNVTLSCEQNLNHDAMYWYRQDPGQGLRLIYYSQIVNDFQKGDIAEGYSVSREKKESFPLTVTSAQKNPTAFYLCASNPRTAKNQPQHFGDGTRLSIL.

V and J are TRBV14 and TRBJ2-1; a weak D match, TRBD2 (7 bases). Germline lookup yields CDR1 SGHDN and CDR2 FVKESK. The V end lost 3 bases, the J end lost 6 bases, and 18 bases lay between the germline ends. This CDR3 has 16 amino acids. As DNA, the CDR3 is TGTGCCAGCAGCCAGCCCACAGGGCCGGGGGGCAATGAGCAGTTCTTC. Residues: CASSQPTGPGGNEQFF.